Below are 3 T cell receptor beta chains sequenced from a single sample in a study. In TCRdb, the 5' RACE reads were re-called with MiXCR into one record per CDR3 protein. The repertoire has 45,000 to 70,000 distinct CDR3 sequences, around 28% of them found once; the top ten carry approximately 3.3%. The sequencing sample was made of tumor-infiltrating memory CD4+ T cells sorted from the breast tumor. Subset in this sample: memory CD4+ T cells, CD4+CD45RO+CD25-. These receptors all stem from a female donor with breast cancer.

The chain employs TRBV6-5 and TRBJ1-4; no clear D. V lost 2 bases to trimming and J lost 10 bases, with 11 bases between them. Germline CDR1 and CDR2: MNHEY and SVGAGI. The CDR3 runs to 13 residues. The CDR3 DNA sequence: TGTGCCAGCAGTTACCGGCCTAACGGAAAACTGTTTTTT. Its translation: CASSYRPNGKLFF.

This clonotype has only a few counts. The genes are TRBV3-1 and TRBJ1-3; D ambiguous. The CDR3 consists of 16 residues. The germline V and J ends were trimmed by 5 bases and 2 bases, with 16 bases remaining between them. Germline CDR1 and CDR2: LGHDT and YNNKEL (reference sequence). Written as DNA, the CDR3 is TGTGCCAGCAGCTCCCGGGATATCTCCCCTGGAAACACCATATATTTT. This sequence encodes CASSSRDISPGNTIYF.

This clonotype has at least ten counts. This chain links TRBV6-1 with TRBJ2-1; 7 nucleotides match TRBD2. The CDR3 loop spans 14 amino acids. In germline, CDR1 is MNHNS, CDR2 SASEGT. Trimming removed 6 bases from V and 3 bases from J; junction bases left unmatched: 5. CDR3 DNA: TGTGCCAGCAGCCCCGGACTAGACTACAATGAGCAGTTCTTC. Its protein product is CASSPGLDYNEQFF.